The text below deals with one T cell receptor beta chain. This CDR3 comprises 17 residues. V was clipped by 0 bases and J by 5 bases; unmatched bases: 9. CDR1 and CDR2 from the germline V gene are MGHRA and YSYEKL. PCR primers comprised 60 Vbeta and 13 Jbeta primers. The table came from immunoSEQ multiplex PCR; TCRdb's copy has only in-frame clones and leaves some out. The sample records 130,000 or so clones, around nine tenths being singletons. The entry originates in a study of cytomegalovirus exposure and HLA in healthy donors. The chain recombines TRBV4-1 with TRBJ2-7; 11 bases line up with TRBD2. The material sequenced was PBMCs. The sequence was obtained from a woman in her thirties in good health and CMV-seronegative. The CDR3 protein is CASSQEFPSGRRNEQYF. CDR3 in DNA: TGCGCCAGCAGCCAAGAATTCCCTAGCGGGAGGAGGAACGAGCAGTACTTC.